This TCR beta chain was captured by sequencing in a study of cytomegalovirus exposure and HLA in healthy donors. On this clone: Its antigen is currently unknown. Other DNA sequences in this specimen translate into the identical CDR3.

Germline CDR1 and CDR2: MDHEN and SYDVKM. The CDR3 is 12 residues long. V shed 3 bases and J shed 5 bases, with 8 bases lying between them. Findings and limits, study-wide: V- and J-gene trimming of TCR beta was linked (in a later analysis) to a missense DCLRE1C variant.

Primers: 60 Vbeta forward and 13 Jbeta reverse. Data came from immunoSEQ multiplex PCR; TCRdb stores just in-frame clones and leaves some out. The sample carries more than 150,000 clones, about 85% recorded once. The sequence derives from a man aged 50 to 60 in good health and CMV-seropositive. V gene TRBV28 combines with J gene TRBJ2-7; D possibly corresponds to TRBD2 (6 bases). Material for sequencing was PBMCs. The CDR3 region has the DNA TGTGCCAGCAGTTTCGGAGGGAACGAGCAGTACTTC. It is translated as CASSFGGNEQYF.